A single sample gave rise to the 14 T cell receptor beta chains below, sequenced in a study of beta chain features in type 1 diabetes. TCRB transcripts that were expressed got sequenced, as all of the isolated RNA had been reverse transcribed. Assay: immunoSEQ multiplex PCR; the TCRdb copy retains only in-frame clones and omits some. The repertoire includes about 900,000 clones, around a sixth of them detected once, and roughly 0.025% sits in the top ten. Sequencing input: naive CD4+ T cells from blood. The origin of the receptors is a woman under 30 in good health.

This clone was counted only a few times. This chain uses TRBV9 with TRBJ2-5, with 8 bases matching TRBD2. The junction had 9 bases not matched to a gene; V was cut back by 0 bases and J by 5 bases. The CDR3 has 16 amino acids. The germline CDR1 and CDR2 sequences are SGDLS and YYNGEE. Written as DNA, the CDR3 is TGTGCCAGCAGCGTAGCTGCCAGCGGGAGAGGGGAGACCCAGTACTTC. Its protein is CASSVAASGRGETQYF.

The chain combines TRBV19 with TRBJ2-3; tentatively, D is TRBD2 (6 bases). Trimming cost V 9 bases and J 2 bases, with 18 bases left between them. CDR3 length equals 15 residues. Germline V gives CDR1 LNHDA, CDR2 SQIVND (reference sequence). Here the CDR3 reads CASSSVGEATDTQYF. As DNA, the CDR3 is TGTGCCAGCAGCTCGGTGGGGGAGGCCACAGATACGCAGTATTTT.

This chain joins TRBV27 and TRBJ1-1, with unresolved D. V gave up 9 bases and J gave up 3 bases, with 14 bases separating them. This CDR3 is built from 13 residues. CDR1 and CDR2 from the germline V gene are MNHEY and SMNVEV (reference sequence). CDR3 amino acids: CARPPIPDTEAFF. In DNA, the CDR3 is TGTGCCAGACCTCCAATACCGGACACTGAAGCTTTCTTT.

The chain carries TRBV9 and TRBJ2-3; D perhaps matches TRBD1 (6 bases). The V end was cut by 4 bases, the J end by 3 bases, with 15 bases between. There are 15 residues in the CDR3. In germline, CDR1 is SGDLS, CDR2 YYNGEE. CDR3 sequence reads: CASSKQQGRTDTQYF. In DNA, the CDR3 is TGTGCCAGCAGCAAACAACAGGGTAGGACAGATACGCAGTATTTT.

The DNA of the CDR3 is TGTGCCAGCAGCTCCTCAGGGGGCGGCTCTAATGAAAAACTGTTTTTT. The encoded protein is CASSSSGGGSNEKLFF. This chain connects TRBV7-9 to TRBJ1-4; 8 bases map to TRBD1. The germline V gene has CDR1 SEHNR and CDR2 FQNEAQ (reference sequence). V dropped 4 bases and J dropped 3; count of bases not matched to a gene: 7. This CDR3 has 16 residues.

This sequence joins TRBV7-2 and TRBJ1-2; 7 bases map to TRBD1. Per germline, CDR1 SGHTA and CDR2 FQGNSA. The CDR3 spans 14 residues. After removal of 5 bases from V and 4 bases from J, the junction contained 7 bases not matched to a gene. The CDR3 protein is CASSQRGTAYGYTF. CDR3 nucleotides: TGTGCCAGCAGCCAGAGGGGGACAGCCTATGGCTACACCTTC.

This clone was observed a few times. The chain joins TRBV4-1 to TRBJ1-4; D is possibly TRBD1 (6 bases). Between the trimmed V and J ends, which lost 0 bases and 0 bases, there was a span of 17 bases. From germline, CDR1 is MGHRA and CDR2 YSYEKL. CDR3 size: 19 residues. CDR3 DNA sequence: TGCGCCAGCAGCCAAGAAAGGGACACGTCGTTTGCAACTAATGAAAAACTGTTTTTT. Translation: CASSQERDTSFATNEKLFF.

V gene TRBV6-6 combines with J gene TRBJ1-2; D is uncertain. The length of the CDR3 is 14 residues. Germline V lookup: CDR1 MNHNY, CDR2 SVGAGI (reference sequence). The germline V and J ends were trimmed by 0 bases and 4 bases, with 9 bases remaining between them. In nucleotides, the CDR3 is TGTGCCAGCAGTTACTCCGCCCTGATCTATGGCTACACCTTC. This codes for CASSYSALIYGYTF.

This clone showed up just a few times. V and J are TRBV2 and TRBJ1-4; no reliable D call. V lost 4 bases, J lost 0 bases, and 9 bases lay in between. Germline CDR1 SNHLY, CDR2 FYNNEI. This CDR3 region has 15 residues. The chain's CDR3 is CASSGVTATNEKLFF. The CDR3 DNA reads as TGTGCCAGCAGTGGGGTCACTGCAACTAATGAAAAACTGTTTTTT.

This clone appeared a few times. V and J are TRBV7-3 and TRBJ2-5; 11 positions agree with TRBD2. The V and J ends lost 8 bases and 5 bases, in that order; junction bases with no gene match: 16. The CDR3 spans 17 residues. Germline V lookup: CDR1 SGHTA, CDR2 FQGTGA. The CDR3 coding sequence is TGTGCCAGCGGGCTAGGGGTCACTAGCGGGAGTTTGGAGACCCAGTACTTC. It is translated as CASGLGVTSGSLETQYF.

The chain uses TRBV14 and TRBJ1-3; D unclear. The CDR3 runs 17 residues. The germline V gene has CDR1 SGHDN and CDR2 FVKESK. Trimming took 1 base from V and 0 from J, leaving 13 bases between them. The CDR3 DNA follows: TGTGCCAGCAGCCAAGTGTTATCGACCGGCTCTGGAAACACCATATATTTT. This sequence encodes CASSQVLSTGSGNTIYF.

The chain carries TRBV11-2 and TRBJ2-1; 10 bases fit TRBD2. V dropped 0 bases and J dropped 14; count of bases not matched to a gene: 13. The CDR3 consists of 16 residues. CDR1 and CDR2 from the germline V gene are SGHAT and FQNNGV. CDR3 sequence reads: CASSLDLRLAGGTEFF. CDR3 bases: TGTGCCAGCAGCTTAGATCTTAGACTAGCGGGTGGGACGGAGTTCTTC.

This clone showed up just a few times. The chain uses TRBV7-2 and TRBJ2-1; D is uncertain. CDR1 and CDR2 (germline): SGHTA, FQGNSA. The CDR3 loop spans 19 amino acids. The ends were cut back, 3 bases at V and 0 bases at J, with 21 bases in the middle. CDR3 coding DNA: TGTGCCAGCAGCTTCTCCGGAGTGAGGAGAAAAAGCTCCTACAATGAGCAGTTCTTC. It encodes CASSFSGVRRKSSYNEQFF.

This clone was observed a few times. The genes are TRBV14 and TRBJ2-7, with 13 positions matching TRBD2. V lost 3 bases to trimming and J lost 0 bases; unmatched junction nucleotides: 8. CDR1 and CDR2 from the germline V gene are SGHDN and FVKESK. This CDR3 is built from 18 residues. This CDR3 is CASSHTSGRVRSSYEQYF. CDR3 coding DNA: TGTGCCAGCAGCCATACTAGCGGGAGGGTTCGCTCCTCCTACGAGCAGTACTTC.